Listed here are 11 T cell receptor beta chains from one sample, sequenced in a study of glioma-infiltrating T cells. The iRepertoire nested amplicon-rescue multiplex PCR amplified TCR alpha and beta CDR3s from RNA. MiXCR, run by TCRdb on the multiplex PCR reads, gives a single entry per CDR3 protein. Of approximately 1,600 distinct CDR3 sequences in the sample, 83% were seen once. What was sequenced was glioma tissue, nonneoplastic brain tissue, or PBMCs (not recorded which). The receptors derive from a human donor with low-grade glioma or glioblastoma, undergoing nonglioma brain surgery, or in good health (not recorded which). Some clones in this sample may be carry-over from other donors' samples.

In its sample, this clonotype ranks as large. This sequence joins TRBV6-1 and TRBJ2-3; 7 bases map to TRBD2. The CDR3 is 17 residues long. The germline CDR1 and CDR2 sequences are MNHNS and SASEGT. The V and J ends lost 5 bases and 2 bases, in that order; junction bases with no gene match: 13. As DNA, the CDR3 is TGTGCCAGCAGTCGCGAAAGGAGCGGGGCCCTCACAGATACGCAGTATTTT. Translation gives CASSRERSGALTDTQYF.

In its sample, this clonotype is large. The V call is TRBV29-1, the J call TRBJ1-1, with D hard to call. The CDR3 runs to 9 residues. Germline assignment: CDR1 SQVTM and CDR2 ANQGSEA. The CDR3: CTTNTEAFF. The CDR3 coding sequence is TGCACCACAAACACTGAAGCTTTCTTT.

V is TRBV28 and J is TRBJ2-7, with D perhaps matching TRBD1 (6 bases). CDR3 length: 16 amino acids. The germline CDR1 and CDR2 sequences are MDHEN and SYDVKM. V gave up 4 bases and J gave up 0 bases, with 16 bases separating them. CDR3 residues: CASSSPGGDSSYEQYF. The CDR3 nucleotides are TGTGCCAGCAGTTCACCTGGGGGCGATAGCTCCTACGAGCAGTACTTC. Combining the CDR3 with reference TRBV28 and TRBJ2-7 gives the whole variable domain DVKVTQSSRYLVKRTGEKVFLECVQDMDHENMFWYRQDPGLGLRLIYFSYDVKMKEKGDIPEGYSVSREKKERFSLILESASTNQTSMYLCASSSPGGDSSYEQYFGPGTRLTVT.

The chain carries TRBV29-1 and TRBJ2-7; tentative D call: TRBD2 (5 bases). V was pared by 3 bases and J by 4 bases, with 7 bases between. There are 11 residues in the CDR3. Germline values: CDR1 SQVTM, CDR2 ANQGSEA. The CDR3 is CSVDGSYEQYF. For the CDR3, the DNA is TGCAGCGTTGATGGGAGTTACGAGCAGTACTTC.

This clonotype occurred once. The rearrangement links TRBV6-2 or TRBV6-3 to TRBJ1-2; 10 bases line up with TRBD1. Germline CDR1 and CDR2: MNHEY and SVGEGT. The CDR3 is made up of 13 amino acids. V lost 6 bases to trimming and J lost 9 bases; unmatched junction nucleotides: 7. The CDR3 DNA reads TGTGCCAGCAGGCCCGGGACAGGGGTACGCTACACCTTC. This codes for CASRPGTGVRYTF.

The chain combines TRBV12-3 or TRBV12-4 with TRBJ2-7, with D unresolved. The CDR3 covers 12 residues. V dropped 3 bases and J dropped 0 bases, with 3 bases sitting between them. As DNA, the CDR3 is TGTGCCAGCAGTTTGGTCTCCTACGAGCAGTACTTC. Translation: CASSLVSYEQYF.

The chain is built from TRBV20-1 and TRBJ1-5; TRBD1 might be the D (5 bases). The CDR3 consists of 14 residues. Germline assignment: CDR1 DFQATT and CDR2 SNEGSKA (reference sequence). With 6 bases removed from V and 11 bases from J, the gap between germline ends came to 23 bases. The CDR3 protein is CSARPSGQNHSQHF. The CDR3 region has the DNA TGCAGTGCCAGACCATCCGGACAAAATCATTCCCAGCATTTT.

The chain uses TRBV6-1 and TRBJ2-3; D might be TRBD1 (6 bases). The CDR3 has 15 residues. CDR1 is MNHNS, CDR2 SASEGT, per germline. V lost 4 bases and J 6 bases, leaving 17 bases between the germline ends. This CDR3 is CASSVTGTPSDTQYF. The CDR3 nucleotides are TGTGCCAGCAGTGTTACAGGGACCCCGTCGGATACGCAGTATTTT.

The chain recombines TRBV20-1 with TRBJ1-1; D may be TRBD1 (5 bases). V was pared by 6 bases and J by 7 bases, with 9 bases between. The CDR3 totals 10 residues. Germline assignment: CDR1 DFQATT and CDR2 SNEGSKA (reference sequence). The DNA of the CDR3 is TGCAGTGCAAAAGGGGTTGAAGCTTTCTTT. Translation: CSAKGVEAFF.

This clonotype is deemed large (0.1 to 1%). The V call is TRBV18, the J call TRBJ2-1; TRBD1 agrees at 9 bases. The trim removed 0 bases at V and 4 bases at J, leaving 4 bases unmatched. CDR3 length: 16 residues. Germline V gene lookup returns CDR1 KGHSH and CDR2 LQKENI. The CDR3 here is CASSPPDRGLYNEQFF. DNA for the CDR3: TGTGCCAGCTCACCACCGGACAGGGGCCTTTACAATGAGCAGTTCTTC. Drawing the rest from reference TRBV18 and TRBJ2-1, the complete variable domain is NAGVMQNPRHLVRRRGQEARLRCSPMKGHSHVYWYRQLPEEGLKFMVYLQKENIIDESGMPKERFSAEFPKEGPSILRIQQVVRGDSAAYFCASSPPDRGLYNEQFFGPGTRLTVL.

The chain has TRBV28 and TRBJ1-1; D uncertain. V lost 6 bases, J lost 10 bases, and 18 bases lay in between. In germline, CDR1 is MDHEN, CDR2 SYDVKM. The CDR3 extends over 13 amino acids. CDR3 in DNA: TGTGCCAGCAGCCCATTTGGACGGCTCGGAGCTTTCTTT. Its translation is CASSPFGRLGAFF. Supplemented by reference TRBV28 and TRBJ1-1, the full variable domain reads DVKVTQSSRYLVKRTGEKVFLECVQDMDHENMFWYRQDPGLGLRLIYFSYDVKMKEKGDIPEGYSVSREKKERFSLILESASTNQTSMYLCASSPFGRLGAFFGQGTRLTVV.